The 10 T cell receptor beta chains in this list originate from one sample, sequenced in a study of cytomegalovirus exposure and HLA in healthy donors. Only in-frame clones appear in the TCRdb table, and some are missing; sequencing was by immunoSEQ multiplex PCR. Of fewer than 250,000 clones in the sample, approximately 88% were seen once. Source material: PBMCs. These receptors came from a woman aged 25 to 39 in good health and CMV-seropositive.

The chain combines TRBV11-2 with TRBJ2-1, with 7 bases matching TRBD2. V trimming: 6 bases; J trimming: 5 bases; junction bases outside the gene matches: 16. Germline V lookup: CDR1 SGHAT, CDR2 FQNNGV. The CDR3 covers 17 residues. This CDR3 reads CASRLTGRGRRNNEQFF. CDR3 nucleotides: TGTGCCAGCAGATTAACGGGGAGGGGTCGGCGAAACAATGAGCAGTTCTTC.

The V gene is TRBV27, the J gene TRBJ1-3; D call uncertain. This CDR3 comprises 15 residues. Trimming stripped 0 bases from V and 4 bases from J, with 10 bases between. From germline, CDR1 is MNHEY and CDR2 SMNVEV (reference sequence). The CDR3 nucleotides are TGTGCCAGCAGTTTATCGATGACGTACGGAAACACCATATATTTT. It is translated as CASSLSMTYGNTIYF.

The chain links TRBV6-5 to TRBJ2-2; the D is unclear. Between the trimmed V and J ends, which lost 2 bases and 0 bases, there was a span of 7 bases. This CDR3 has 15 amino acids. The germline gives CDR1 MNHEY, CDR2 SVGAGI. The CDR3, as DNA: TGTGCCAGCAGTTACCATTCAGCGAACACCGGGGAGCTGTTTTTT. Translation: CASSYHSANTGELFF.

V is TRBV4-1 and J is TRBJ1-5; D gene uncertain. CDR1 is MGHRA, CDR2 YSYEKL, per germline. This CDR3 spans 16 amino acids. The germline V and J ends were trimmed by 0 bases and 0 bases, with 9 bases remaining between them. CDR3 region: CASSQDQWGSNQPQHF. The CDR3, as DNA: TGCGCCAGCAGCCAAGATCAGTGGGGTAGCAATCAGCCCCAGCATTTT.

The chain uses TRBV29-1 and TRBJ2-1, with D possibly being TRBD1 or TRBD2 (5 bases each). In germline, CDR1 is SQVTM, CDR2 ANQGSEA. The length of the CDR3 is 13 residues. Trimming removed 4 bases from V and 4 bases from J, with 11 bases in between. The CDR3 DNA reads TGCAGCGTTGTCTGGGACGCATACAATGAGCAGTTCTTC. Its translation: CSVVWDAYNEQFF.

V gene TRBV14 combines with J gene TRBJ2-2; D ambiguous. Trimming took 1 base from V and 8 from J, leaving 5 bases between them. CDR1 and CDR2 (germline): SGHDN, FVKESK. The CDR3 length is 12 residues. CDR3 in DNA: TGTGCCAGCAGCCAAGTAGGGGGGGAGCTGTTTTTT. Protein: CASSQVGGELFF.

Here the CDR3 DNA reads TGTGCCTGGGGGGTCTACGAGCAGTACTTC. Its translation: CAWGVYEQYF. The rearrangement links TRBV30 to TRBJ2-7; D unresolved. V was trimmed by 5 bases and J by 3 bases, leaving 5 bases between them. The CDR3 is 10 amino acids. In germline, CDR1 is GTSNPN, CDR2 SVGIG (reference sequence).

J is TRBJ1-1 and V is TRBV28; tentatively, D is TRBD1 (5 bases). V lost 7 bases and J 11 bases, leaving 17 bases between the germline ends. Germline V gene data show CDR1 as MDHEN and CDR2 as SYDVKM. The CDR3 runs to 12 residues. CDR3 sequence reads: CASNEGLDPAFF. CDR3 nucleotide sequence: TGTGCCAGCAACGAGGGACTTGATCCCGCTTTCTTT.

The rearrangement joins TRBV6-1 to TRBJ2-6; D call uncertain. Trimming stripped 3 bases from V and 0 bases from J, with 6 bases between. The germline gives CDR1 MNHNS, CDR2 SASEGT. The CDR3 length is 15 residues. CDR3 sequence reads: CASSDQYSGANVLTF. CDR3 bases: TGTGCCAGCAGTGACCAGTACTCTGGGGCCAACGTCCTGACTTTC.

The chain joins TRBV18 to TRBJ2-3; 8 bases are shared with TRBD2. Germline V gene sequence: CDR1 KGHSH, CDR2 LQKENI. The V and J ends lost 8 bases and 0 bases, in that order; junction bases with no gene match: 7. This CDR3 comprises 15 residues. The chain's CDR3 is CASALAEDSTDTQYF. CDR3 coding DNA: TGTGCCAGCGCACTAGCGGAGGATAGCACAGATACGCAGTATTTT.